This T cell receptor beta chain was obtained from a study of Ad26.COV2.S vaccination and SARS-CoV-2 variants listed by TCRdb under 2021. Background on the whole study: Vaccine-arm donors were drawn from COV1001, a multicentre, randomized, double-blind, placebo-controlled phase I-IIa trial of Ad26.COV2.S in healthy adults. Trial participants were randomized into five groups of five, in which low-dose or high-dose Ad26.COV2.S was given once or twice, or placebo was given on both occasions. Ad26.COV2.S was administered intramuscularly at a dose of 5x10^10 or 1x10^11 viral particles, either as one shot or as two shots given 56 days apart. The specificity and breadth of SARS-CoV-2-reactive T cell receptors after Ad26.COV2.S vaccination were assessed by TCRbeta repertoire sequencing. Throughout the experiments and outcome assessment, investigators stayed blinded to trial group allocation. The TCR-sequenced set comprised around 30 samples: some 19 Ad26.COV2.S vaccine recipients, 5 placebo recipients and 8 SARS-CoV-2 convalescent individuals. Broader findings and caveats from the paper: Comparable non-spike TCR breadth was observed between vaccine and placebo recipients, consistent with only spike being contained in the vaccine. Higher spike-specific TCR breadth was observed in Ad26.COV2.S recipients than in placebo recipients (P = 0.0014). The study lacked the statistical power to compare responses across vaccine doses or regimens. Substantial breadth of spike-specific CD8+ and CD4+ T cell responses was reported after vaccination. It was noted by the authors that total T cell responses may have been underestimated by the TCR breadth and depth analyses.

The immunoSEQ Assay was used to sequence TCRbeta CDR3 regions. After extraction, genomic DNA underwent amplification by bias-controlled multiplex PCR, followed by high-throughput sequencing. Under the source paper's analysis protocol: To quantify the absolute abundance of each unique TCRbeta CDR3 region, sequences were collapsed and filtered. T cell fraction was estimated by normalization of TCRbeta template counts to usable DNA, with usable DNA being measured through amplification of reference genes present in all nucleated cells. Repertoire TCRs were annotated as SARS-CoV-2-specific when V gene, CDR3 amino acid sequence and J gene were exactly matched to a known reactive TCR set. The reference SARS-CoV-2 TCR set came from MIRA and was filtered for enrichment in COVID-19-positive ImmuneCODE repertoires, removing public or cross-reactive TCRs. Using the MIRA antigens, annotated TCRs were further analysed by specific ORF or by position within an ORF. Depth was the summed frequency of annotated unique rearrangements, while breadth was defined as annotated unique rearrangements over total unique productive rearrangements. Two-sided Wilcoxon rank-sum tests were used to compare TCR breadth between groups. The clones in this table, taken by TCRdb from immuneACCESS, are in-frame only. Not every clone is retained; where verified, under half of the shortfall comes from an unresolved V gene, and the cause of the rest is unknown. The DNA gave D and trimming, while V, J and clone size come from that table. This sample gives approximately 350,000 clones in total; about 83% of them show up just once. The ten largest make up almost 7.5% of the sample.

On this clone: This clone's antigen is unknown. Base qualities are missing; no much larger clone stands one base away. Other DNA sequences from this sample encode an identical CDR3 as well.

The CDR3 starts with the cysteine, ends with the phenylalanine, and has 13 residues. Just the 39-base CDR3 DNA is kept, in frame starting at base 1. Between the V and J ends, shortened by 4 bases and 2 bases respectively, the junction contains 9 bases. The germline V gene gives CDR1 as SGHRS and CDR2 as YFSETQ. This specimen's treatment or condition label, interpreted: around 19 received Ad26.COV2.S at low or high dose, single or two shots; about 5 received placebo; per-sample allocation not given. For vaccine and placebo recipients, the sequenced repertoires came from samples collected on day 63 after the first injection. In Cohort 1b, about two dozen adults aged 18-55 years were enrolled at a single site in Boston, USA, between 29 July and 7 August 2020. Ad26.COV2.S was a replication-incompetent adenovirus type 26 vector that expressed a prefusion-stabilized SARS-CoV-2 spike protein derived from the original Wuhan strain.

The origin of this receptor is a person aged 18-60 years who received the Ad26.COV2.S COVID-19 vaccine or a placebo. The chain is made from TRBV5-1 and TRBJ2-5; a tentative D call is TRBD1 (5 bases match). The material was peripheral blood, obtained in a trial of Ad26.COV2.S vaccine versus placebo. The bases read TGCGCCAGCAGCCCAGGGCCGCAAGAGACCCAGTACTTC. Its protein is CASSPGPQETQYF.